The T cell receptor (beta chain) under discussion was sequenced for a study of T cell changes during pregnancy in multiple sclerosis. Germline CDR1 and CDR2: KGHSH and LQKENI. The ends were cut back, 2 bases at V and 4 bases at J, with 8 bases in the middle. The CDR3 runs 13 residues. The method was immunoSEQ multiplex PCR; TCRdb's version includes in-frame clones alone and lacks a portion of them. Here the sample spans approximately 90,000 clones, around 94% being singletons. The chain has TRBV18 and TRBJ2-5; D is perhaps TRBD1 (6 bases). Sequenced here: peripheral blood, sampled in the third trimester of pregnancy. The TCR was taken from a female donor with multiple sclerosis, enrolled in a pregnancy study. The CDR3 spells CASSPGGGETQYF. The CDR3, as DNA: TGTGCCAGCTCACCAGGGGGCGGAGAGACCCAGTACTTC.